Listed here are 14 T cell receptor beta chains from one sample, sequenced in a study of CD4+ T cells in melanoma. Sequencing was performed with immunoSEQ multiplex PCR; in TCRdb, only in-frame clones are kept and a portion is missing. The sample contains over 15,000 clones, roughly 76% of which appear only once. The specimen sequenced was cells from a culture (not recorded whether cultured in vitro). The source is a human donor with melanoma.

This clone was observed a few times. The chain joins TRBV5-1 to TRBJ1-2; D is ambiguous. From germline, CDR1 is SGHRS and CDR2 YFSETQ. Trimming stripped 0 bases from V and 8 bases from J, with 8 bases between. CDR3 length: 12 amino acids. DNA of the CDR3: TGCGCCAGCAGCTTGGATTTGGGGGGCTACACCTTC. Translated, it gives CASSLDLGGYTF. The entire variable domain, with the rest obtained from reference TRBV5-1 and TRBJ1-2, is as follows: KAGVTQTPRYLIKTRGQQVTLSCSPISGHRSVSWYQQTPGQGLQFLFEYFSETQRNKGNFPGRFSGRQFSNSRSEMNVSTLELGDSALYLCASSLDLGGYTFGSGTRLTVV.

This chain connects TRBV4-1 to TRBJ2-7, with a tentative D call TRBD2 (7 bases). Germline V gene lookup returns CDR1 MGHRA and CDR2 YSYEKL. Trimming left V 1 base short and J 3 bases short, with 25 bases between. CDR3 size: 19 residues. The DNA for the CDR3 is TGCGCCAGCAGCCAAGTGTCCGGGGGGCTACCCGCAAGGATCTACGAGCAGTACTTC. Encoded protein: CASSQVSGGLPARIYEQYF.

Relative to its sample, this clone is medium-sized. The chain combines TRBV5-4 with TRBJ2-7, with 12 bases that match TRBD1. V gave up 4 bases and J gave up 7 bases; unmatched junction bases: 9. Germline V gene data show CDR1 as SGHNT and CDR2 as YYREEE (reference sequence). CDR3 length equals 15 residues. The CDR3 DNA follows: TGTGCCAGCAGCCAAGGGACAGGGGGCCCACGAGAGCAGTACTTC. Its translation is CASSQGTGGPREQYF.

The CDR3 spells CASSQSAFRQENTEAFF. The CDR3 nucleotides read TGCGCCAGCAGCCAATCGGCGTTTAGACAGGAGAACACTGAAGCTTTCTTT. V usage is TRBV4-1 and J usage is TRBJ1-1; the D gene is possibly TRBD1 (6 bases). Germline CDR1 is MGHRA and CDR2 is YSYEKL. CDR3 size: 17 residues. Trimming pared 2 bases from V and 1 base from J, leaving 17 bases between.

V is TRBV2 and J is TRBJ1-4; D gene uncertain. The CDR3 consists of 12 residues. CDR1 is SNHLY, CDR2 FYNNEI, per germline. The ends were cut back, 7 bases at V and 4 bases at J, with 7 bases in the middle. CDR3 in amino acids: CASNGFNEKLFF. For the CDR3, the DNA is TGTGCCAGCAACGGATTTAATGAAAAACTGTTTTTT. The full variable domain, in which reference TRBV2 and TRBJ1-4 provide the parts outside the CDR3, is EPEVTQTPSHQVTQMGQEVILRCVPISNHLYFYWYRQILGQKVEFLVSFYNNEISEKSEIFDDQFSVERPDGSNFTLKIRSTKLEDSAMYFCASNGFNEKLFFGSGTQLSVL.

The rearrangement uses TRBV5-1 and TRBJ1-2; TRBD1 matches 8 bases. J was trimmed by 5 bases and V by 5 bases; bases with no gene match: 8. This CDR3 is 14 amino acids long. Germline CDR1 reads SGHRS; CDR2 reads YFSETQ. CDR3 protein: CASRPGQADYGYTF. The CDR3 DNA reads as TGCGCCAGCAGGCCGGGACAGGCCGATTATGGCTACACCTTC.

This clone was detected only a few times. The J gene is TRBJ1-5, the V gene TRBV30, with D unclear. The germline V gene has CDR1 GTSNPN and CDR2 SVGIG (reference sequence). V was clipped by 2 bases and J by 2 bases, with 7 bases between them. This CDR3 contains 13 residues. The CDR3 nucleotides are TGTGCCTGGAGTTATGCCGGCAATCAGCCCCAGCATTTT. Translation: CAWSYAGNQPQHF.

The chain recombines TRBV19 with TRBJ1-5, with 7 nucleotides matching TRBD1. The CDR3 runs 16 residues. J lost 6 bases, V lost 5 bases, and 13 bases had no gene match. Germline assignment: CDR1 LNHDA and CDR2 SQIVND (reference sequence). The DNA of the CDR3 is TGTGCCAGTAGTCTTAGACCCAGACAGGGTCGTCAGCCCCAGCATTTT. It is translated as CASSLRPRQGRQPQHF.

V and J are TRBV6-6 and TRBJ2-1, with unresolved D. CDR3 length equals 14 residues. Per germline, CDR1 MNHNY and CDR2 SVGAGI (reference sequence). V gave up 2 bases and J gave up 0 bases, with 5 bases separating them. The CDR3 spells CASSYSLSYNEQFF. In DNA, the CDR3 is TGTGCCAGCAGTTACAGCCTCTCCTACAATGAGCAGTTCTTC.

This chain connects TRBV14 to TRBJ1-2; 7 nucleotides agree with TRBD1. The CDR3 is 18 residues long. V lost 2 bases to trimming and J lost 3 bases; unmatched junction nucleotides: 15. Looked up from germline, CDR1 is SGHDN and CDR2 is FVKESK. The CDR3 loop reads CASSQFRMGQRKHYGYTF. In DNA, the CDR3 is TGTGCCAGCAGCCAATTTCGAATGGGACAGCGAAAACACTATGGCTACACCTTC.

V usage is TRBV12-5 and J usage is TRBJ1-6; tentative D call: TRBD1 (5 bases). V lost 3 bases, J lost 9 bases, and 12 bases lay in between. This CDR3 has 14 residues. Germline V gene data show CDR1 as LGHNT and CDR2 as FRNRAP. DNA of the CDR3: TGTGCTAGTGGTTTAGAGGGACGGATTTCACCCCTCCACTTT. Translated: CASGLEGRISPLHF.

V is TRBV2 and J is TRBJ2-5; weak D call: TRBD1 (6 bases). The germline V gene encodes CDR1 SNHLY and CDR2 FYNNEI. The CDR3 runs 12 residues. The V end lost 7 bases, the J end lost 2 bases, and 8 bases lay between the germline ends. The CDR3 nucleotides are TGTGCCAGCACAGGGGAGCAAGAGACCCAGTACTTC. This codes for CASTGEQETQYF. The whole variable domain, filled in from reference TRBV2 and TRBJ2-5, reads EPEVTQTPSHQVTQMGQEVILRCVPISNHLYFYWYRQILGQKVEFLVSFYNNEISEKSEIFDDQFSVERPDGSNFTLKIRSTKLEDSAMYFCASTGEQETQYFGPGTRLLVL.

The chain is built from TRBV6-1 and TRBJ1-2, with D uncertain. Germline V gene lookup returns CDR1 MNHNS and CDR2 SASEGT. This CDR3 spans 12 amino acids. V was shortened by 4 bases and J by 8 bases, with 11 bases between the two germline ends. The DNA for the CDR3 is TGTGCCAGCAGTGCCCGGTGGGGAGGCTACACCTTC. As protein: CASSARWGGYTF.

V usage is TRBV7-8 and J usage is TRBJ2-7; TRBD2 is a possible D gene (5 bases). The V end was cut by 5 bases, the J end by 0 bases, with 14 bases between. The germline CDR1 and CDR2 sequences are SGHVS and FQNEAQ. The CDR3 covers 15 residues. The CDR3: CASSKGLASSYEQYF. The CDR3 DNA reads TGTGCCAGCAGCAAAGGACTCGCAAGCTCCTACGAGCAGTACTTC.